Listed here are 12 T cell receptor beta chains from one sample, sequenced in a study of low-dose radiotherapy and immunotherapy resistance in tumors. cDNA synthesis used a TRAV/TRBV-specific primer set for both chains. With a V-primer adapter and a constant-region primer, TCRs were amplified for approximately 19 PCR cycles. Each CDR3 protein is one row after TCRdb ran MiXCR on the reads. Counted here are fewer than 10,000 distinct CDR3 sequences, about 68% occurring once; the ten biggest clones make up roughly 1.5%. The origin of the receptors is a human donor with advanced metastatic prostate, ovarian, gallbladder or colorectal cancer (not recorded which). This table probably holds off-target reads from a library built for another chain.

J is TRBJ2-7 and V is TRBV2; TRBD2 agrees at 8 bases. Losses at the gene ends were 6 bases for V and 1 base for J; bases not matched to a gene: 11. Looked up from germline, CDR1 is SNHLY and CDR2 is FYNNEI. The CDR3 is 16 residues long. The CDR3: CASRMPRPSGSYEQYF. The CDR3 nucleotides read TGTGCCAGCAGGATGCCCAGGCCTAGCGGGTCCTACGAGCAGTACTTC.

The rearrangement uses TRBV2 and TRBJ2-7, with D hard to call. This CDR3 contains 11 residues. CDR1 is SNHLY, CDR2 FYNNEI, per germline. V was trimmed by 6 bases and J by 4 bases, leaving 7 bases between them. This chain's CDR3 is CASSPFYEQYF. As DNA, the CDR3 is TGTGCCAGCAGCCCTTTTTACGAGCAGTACTTC.

The chain uses TRBV30 and TRBJ1-5; no reliable D call. The V gene lost 2 bases and the J gene lost 2 bases, with 10 bases spanning the gap. This CDR3 is built from 14 residues. CDR1 is GTSNPN, CDR2 SVGIG, per germline (reference sequence). CDR3 sequence (DNA): TGTGCCTGGAGTCACAGTGGGCGCAATCAGCCCCAGCATTTT. It translates to CAWSHSGRNQPQHF.

The CDR3 sequence is CASSHGEQFF. CDR3 bases: TGTGCCAGCAGCCACGGTGAGCAGTTCTTC. The chain couples TRBV12-3 or TRBV12-4 to TRBJ2-1; D is undetermined. CDR3 length equals 10 residues. Deletions cut 6 bases from V and 9 bases from J, with 6 bases between.

This clonotype was counted only a few times. V and J are TRBV15 and TRBJ2-2, with TRBD1 matching 7 bases. Looked up from germline, CDR1 is LNHNV and CDR2 is YYDKDF (reference sequence). This CDR3 spans 15 amino acids. With V trimmed by 1 base and J by 6 bases, 5 bases remained unmatched. The CDR3 sequence: CATSRAGTAAGELFF. DNA for the CDR3: TGTGCCACCAGCAGAGCCGGGACAGCGGCCGGGGAGCTGTTTTTT.

V gene TRBV28 combines with J gene TRBJ2-1; either TRBD1 or TRBD2 may fit D (5 bases each). The germline CDR1 and CDR2 sequences are MDHEN and SYDVKM. V lost 6 bases, J lost 4 bases, and 16 bases lay in between. CDR3 length: 15 residues. The DNA of the CDR3 is TGTGCCAGCAGAGATGGTGGGACGCGGTACAATGAGCAGTTCTTC. It yields the protein CASRDGGTRYNEQFF. The variable domain in full, with the rest retrieved from reference TRBV28 and TRBJ2-1, is DVKVTQSSRYLVKRTGEKVFLECVQDMDHENMFWYRQDPGLGLRLIYFSYDVKMKEKGDIPEGYSVSREKKERFSLILESASTNQTSMYLCASRDGGTRYNEQFFGPGTRLTVL.

This clonotype was recorded a few times. V usage is TRBV28 and J usage is TRBJ2-3; a possible D gene is TRBD1 (6 bases). The ends were cut back, 5 bases at V and 7 bases at J, with 13 bases in the middle. The CDR3 is 13 amino acids. Germline V gene data show CDR1 as MDHEN and CDR2 as SYDVKM. The CDR3 bases are TGTGCCAGCAGTCACAGGGACCCGAATACGCAGTATTTT. It specifies CASSHRDPNTQYF.

This clonotype came up once. The chain employs TRBV18 and TRBJ2-5; no definite D call. The V end lost 3 bases, the J end lost 3 bases, and 2 bases lay between the germline ends. The CDR3 contains 11 residues. The germline CDR1 and CDR2 sequences are KGHSH and LQKENI. In DNA, the CDR3 is TGTGCCAGCTCACCTAAAGAGACCCAGTACTTC. Translating gives CASSPKETQYF. The entire variable domain, with the rest obtained from reference TRBV18 and TRBJ2-5, is as follows: NAGVMQNPRHLVRRRGQEARLRCSPMKGHSHVYWYRQLPEEGLKFMVYLQKENIIDESGMPKERFSAEFPKEGPSILRIQQVVRGDSAAYFCASSPKETQYFGPGTRLLVL.

The rearrangement links TRBV14 to TRBJ1-3, with D uncertain. The germline V and J ends were trimmed by 3 bases and 1 base, with 13 bases remaining between them. Germline CDR1 and CDR2: SGHDN and FVKESK. The CDR3 is 16 residues long. CDR3 region: CASSHFQDLSGNTIYF. CDR3 DNA: TGTGCCAGCAGCCATTTTCAGGATTTGTCTGGAAACACCATATATTTT.

This clonotype was detected only a few times. The chain uses TRBV20-1 and TRBJ2-5; D possibly corresponds to TRBD2 (5 bases). Trimming removed 5 bases at V and 0 bases at J, with 16 bases between. Germline-derived CDR1 and CDR2 are DFQATT and SNEGSKA (reference sequence). The CDR3 runs 15 residues. The DNA of the CDR3 is TGCAGTGCTGAGGACCTAGCCCGGTACCAAGAGACCCAGTACTTC. Translated: CSAEDLARYQETQYF.

The genes are TRBV18 and TRBJ2-7; D ambiguous. Germline CDR1 KGHSH, CDR2 LQKENI. Between the trimmed V and J ends, which lost 4 bases and 0 bases, there was a span of 7 bases. The CDR3 has 13 amino acids. The CDR3 reads CASSQDRSYEQYF. CDR3 nucleotide sequence: TGTGCCAGCTCACAGGACCGCTCCTACGAGCAGTACTTC.

The CDR3, as DNA: TGTGCCAGCAGCCACATACAGGGCCCTAACACCGGGGAGCTGTTTTTT. Its protein product is CASSHIQGPNTGELFF. The chain has TRBV5-5 and TRBJ2-2; D is possibly TRBD1 (6 bases). Deletions cut 4 bases from V and 2 bases from J, with 15 bases between. The V gene's germline CDR1 is SGHKS and CDR2 YYEKEE (reference sequence). The CDR3 spans 16 residues.